This T cell receptor beta chain came from a study of T cell responses to AZD1222 COVID-19 vaccine. Produced via immunoSEQ multiplex PCR; TCRdb's table is partial and in-frame only. Of over 110,000 clones in the sample, 93% are singletons; the top ten hold around 5.1%. Study observations and caveats: Reportedly, nearly half the spike-specific TCRs target unmutated variant regions.

To note about this clone: The antigen remains unidentified.

J was trimmed by 4 bases and V by 4 bases; bases with no gene match: 5. The CDR3 is 16 residues long. Germline CDR1 is SGHNT and CDR2 is YYREEE (reference sequence). The sequencing here drew on peripheral blood, taken on day 0 of AZD1222 vaccination. This TCR derives from an adult in good health. This sequence joins TRBV5-4 and TRBJ2-2; 12 bases line up with TRBD2. CDR3 DNA sequence: TGTGCCAGCAGCGCGGGACTAGCGGGTGGCACCGGGGAGCTGTTTTTT. Translated, it gives CASSAGLAGGTGELFF.